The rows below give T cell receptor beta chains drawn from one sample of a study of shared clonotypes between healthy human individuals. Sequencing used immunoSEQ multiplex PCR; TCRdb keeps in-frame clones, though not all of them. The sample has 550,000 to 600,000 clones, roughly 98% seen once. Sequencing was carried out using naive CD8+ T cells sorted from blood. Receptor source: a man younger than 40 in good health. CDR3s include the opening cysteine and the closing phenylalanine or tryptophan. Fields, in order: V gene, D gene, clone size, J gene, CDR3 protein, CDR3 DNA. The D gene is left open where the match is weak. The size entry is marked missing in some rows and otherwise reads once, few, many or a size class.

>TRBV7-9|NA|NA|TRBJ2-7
CASSLVDHYEQYF
TGTGCCAGCAGCTTAGTGGATCACTACGAGCAGTACTTC
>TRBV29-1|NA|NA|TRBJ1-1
CSADPGLNTEAFF
TGCAGCGCTGATCCGGGACTGAACACTGAAGCTTTCTTT
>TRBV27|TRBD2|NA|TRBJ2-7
CASSPGGAQGTSGRTSYEQYF
TGTGCCAGCAGTCCCGGGGGGGCACAAGGGACTAGCGGGAGGACCTCCTACGAGCAGTACTTC
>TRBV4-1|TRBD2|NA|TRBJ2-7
CASSHRGEASYEQYF
TGCGCCAGCAGCCATCGGGGGGAAGCCTCCTACGAGCAGTACTTC
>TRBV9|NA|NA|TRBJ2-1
CASSQGLTYLRNEQFF
TGTGCCAGCAGCCAAGGGCTTACATACCTACGGAATGAGCAGTTCTTC
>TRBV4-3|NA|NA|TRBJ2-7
CASSQESTREPEVYEQYF
TGCGCCAGCAGCCAAGAGTCTACCCGGGAACCTGAGGTCTACGAGCAGTACTTC
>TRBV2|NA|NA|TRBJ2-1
CASSGPSANDQFF
TGTGCCAGCAGTGGGCCTAGCGCGAATGATCAGTTCTTC
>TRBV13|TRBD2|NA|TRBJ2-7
CASSDLAGGNSYEQYF
TGTGCCAGCAGCGATCTAGCGGGAGGGAACTCCTACGAGCAGTACTTC
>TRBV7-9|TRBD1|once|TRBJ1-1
CASSITGGPMNTEAFF
TGTGCCAGCAGCATCACAGGGGGACCAATGAACACTGAAGCTTTCTTT
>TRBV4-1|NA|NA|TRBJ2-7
CASSGHLGYEQYF
TGCGCCAGCAGTGGACATCTGGGGTACGAGCAGTACTTC
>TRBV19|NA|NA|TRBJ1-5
CASETGFSLGNQPQHF
TGTGCCAGTGAGACAGGTTTCTCCCTGGGGAATCAGCCCCAGCATTTT
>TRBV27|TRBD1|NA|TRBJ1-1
CASSYTGVSTEAFF
TGTGCCAGCAGCTATACAGGGGTTAGCACTGAAGCTTTCTTT
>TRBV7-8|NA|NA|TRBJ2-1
CASSSPRGRWKGEQFF
TGTGCCAGCAGCTCCCCTAGGGGGAGGTGGAAAGGTGAGCAGTTCTTC
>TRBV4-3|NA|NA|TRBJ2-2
CASSQVFRTSAGDTGELFF
TGCGCCAGCAGCCAAGTCTTTCGAACTTCGGCGGGCGACACCGGGGAGCTGTTTTTT
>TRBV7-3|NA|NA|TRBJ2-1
CASSQMAGNNEQFF
TGTGCCAGCAGCCAGATGGCGGGAAACAATGAGCAGTTCTTC
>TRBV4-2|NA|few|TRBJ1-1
CASSQADRNTEAFF
TGTGCCAGCAGCCAGGCGGACCGGAACACTGAAGCTTTCTTT
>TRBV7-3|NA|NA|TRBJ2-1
CASGRAGGHNEQFF
TGTGCCAGCGGGAGGGCAGGGGGCCACAATGAGCAGTTCTTC
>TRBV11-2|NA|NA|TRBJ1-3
CASSNGRSFSGNTIYF
TGTGCCAGCAGCAACGGCAGGTCCTTCTCTGGAAACACCATATATTTT
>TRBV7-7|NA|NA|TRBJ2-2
CASRGWTGELFF
TGTGCCAGCAGGGGGTGGACCGGGGAGCTGTTTTTT
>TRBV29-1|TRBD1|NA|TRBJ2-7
CSVEMPGQTYEQYF
TGCAGCGTTGAAATGCCGGGACAGACCTACGAGCAGTACTTC
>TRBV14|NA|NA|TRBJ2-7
CASSQAHNGGGQYF
TGTGCCAGCAGCCAAGCACACAACGGGGGCGGACAGTACTTC
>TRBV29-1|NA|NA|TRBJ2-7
CSVGGQSYEQYF
TGCAGCGTCGGGGGACAGTCCTACGAGCAGTACTTC
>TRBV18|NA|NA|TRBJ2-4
CASSPPLAKNIQYF
TGTGCCAGCTCACCCCCGCTAGCCAAAAACATTCAGTACTTC
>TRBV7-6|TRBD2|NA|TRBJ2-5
CASSLRAGERQETQYF
TGTGCCAGCAGCTTAAGAGCGGGAGAAAGGCAAGAGACCCAGTACTTC
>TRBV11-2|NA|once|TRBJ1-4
CASSSDWGRQGEKLFF
TGTGCCAGCAGCTCCGATTGGGGGCGTCAGGGGGAAAAACTGTTTTTT
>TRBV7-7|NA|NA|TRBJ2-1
CASSPSIASYNEQFF
TGTGCTAGCAGCCCTTCGATAGCCTCCTACAATGAGCAGTTCTTC
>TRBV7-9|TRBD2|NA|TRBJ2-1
CASSPTLAGGPYEQFF
TGTGCCAGCAGCCCCACGCTAGCGGGAGGGCCCTATGAGCAGTTCTTC
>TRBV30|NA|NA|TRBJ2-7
CAWSGGTAYEQYF
TGTGCCTGGAGTGGAGGGACGGCCTACGAGCAGTACTTC
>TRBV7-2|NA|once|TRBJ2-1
CASSLEWRENEQFF
TGTGCCAGCAGCTTAGAATGGAGGGAGAATGAGCAGTTCTTC
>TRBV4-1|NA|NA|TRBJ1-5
CASSQLTDQPQHF
TGCGCCAGCAGCCAGTTGACGGATCAGCCCCAGCATTTT
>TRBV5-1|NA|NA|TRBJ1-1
CASSARGNTEAFF
TGCGCCAGCAGCGCCCGGGGGAACACTGAAGCTTTCTTT